The rows below give T cell receptor beta chains drawn from one sample of a study of T cell changes during pregnancy in multiple sclerosis. The table came from immunoSEQ multiplex PCR; TCRdb's copy has only in-frame clones and leaves some out. The table includes 65,000 to 95,000 clones, 94% detected once. This sample comprised peripheral blood, obtained in the second trimester of pregnancy. Source of these receptors: a female donor in good health, enrolled as a control in a pregnancy study. Both conserved end residues are part of each CDR3. Fields, in order: D gene, clone size, J gene, V gene, CDR3 DNA, CDR3 protein. A D gene is named only where the DNA matches it firmly. Some rows mark clone size as missing; the rest say once, few, many or name a class of expanded clone.

d_call: TRBD2
clone_size: .
j_call: TRBJ2-1
v_call: TRBV9
cdr3_nt: TGTGCCAGCAGCGATCCCTCAAGTGGCGGGAGGCCCTACAATGAGCAGTTCTTC
cdr3_aa: CASSDPSSGGRPYNEQFF

d_call: TRBD2
clone_size: .
j_call: TRBJ2-1
v_call: TRBV5-5
cdr3_nt: TGTGCCAGCAGCCCCAACCCAAACGGGAGGGGAACCAATGAGCAGTTCTTC
cdr3_aa: CASSPNPNGRGTNEQFF

d_call: .
clone_size: .
j_call: TRBJ2-7
v_call: TRBV18
cdr3_nt: TGTGCCAGCGCACCGCGCACTCCTCCTGGCTACGAGCAGTACTTC
cdr3_aa: CASAPRTPPGYEQYF

d_call: TRBD2
clone_size: .
j_call: TRBJ2-2
v_call: TRBV19
cdr3_nt: TGTGCCAGTAACGATGGGGGCCTAGCGGGAAACACCGGGGAGCTGTTTTTT
cdr3_aa: CASNDGGLAGNTGELFF

d_call: TRBD1
clone_size: .
j_call: TRBJ2-7
v_call: TRBV27
cdr3_nt: TGTGCCAGCAGGGGACAGGGGTCCTACGAGCAGTACTTC
cdr3_aa: CASRGQGSYEQYF

d_call: .
clone_size: .
j_call: TRBJ2-2
v_call: TRBV27
cdr3_nt: TGTGCCAGCAGTTTTTCGCTAGCCTTACTGAACACCGGGGAGCTGTTTTTT
cdr3_aa: CASSFSLALLNTGELFF

d_call: .
clone_size: once
j_call: TRBJ2-3
v_call: TRBV7-9
cdr3_nt: TGTGCCAGCGTTGGGGACAACACAGATACGCAGTATTTT
cdr3_aa: CASVGDNTDTQYF

d_call: TRBD2
clone_size: .
j_call: TRBJ2-6
v_call: TRBV2
cdr3_nt: TGTGCCAGCAGCCGGGACTACACTGGGGCCAACGTCCTGACTTTC
cdr3_aa: CASSRDYTGANVLTF

d_call: .
clone_size: .
j_call: TRBJ2-5
v_call: TRBV6-4
cdr3_nt: TGTGCCAGCAGTGACTCAGTGAGGTGTTCGGAGACCCAGTACTTC
cdr3_aa: CASSDSVRCSETQYF

d_call: .
clone_size: once
j_call: TRBJ1-5
v_call: TRBV6-1
cdr3_nt: TGTGCCAGCAGCCGGGGGAGGGTAGGGCAGCCCCAGCATTTT
cdr3_aa: CASSRGRVGQPQHF

d_call: .
clone_size: .
j_call: TRBJ1-1
v_call: TRBV4-1
cdr3_nt: TGCGCCAGCAGCCCTAGCCCCGACAGGCTCCCTGAAGCTTTCTTT
cdr3_aa: CASSPSPDRLPEAFF

d_call: TRBD1
clone_size: .
j_call: TRBJ2-3
v_call: TRBV19
cdr3_nt: TGTGCCAGTAGTAAGGACAGGCTGGGGGACGATACGCAGTATTTT
cdr3_aa: CASSKDRLGDDTQYF

d_call: .
clone_size: .
j_call: TRBJ1-1
v_call: TRBV29-1
cdr3_nt: TGCAGCGCATCCGAATACAGGGTCACTGAAGCTTTCTTT
cdr3_aa: CSASEYRVTEAFF

d_call: TRBD1
clone_size: .
j_call: TRBJ2-6
v_call: TRBV5-1
cdr3_nt: TGCGCCAGCAGCCGACAGGGATCGTCTGGGGCCAACGTCCTGACTTTC
cdr3_aa: CASSRQGSSGANVLTF

d_call: TRBD1
clone_size: .
j_call: TRBJ2-7
v_call: TRBV5-8
cdr3_nt: TGTGCCAGCAGCTTGGGGACAGGGATTTACGAGCAGTACTTC
cdr3_aa: CASSLGTGIYEQYF

d_call: .
clone_size: .
j_call: TRBJ2-1
v_call: TRBV7-2
cdr3_nt: TGTGCCAGCAGCCTCGGGAGTTACAATGAGCAGTTCTTC
cdr3_aa: CASSLGSYNEQFF

d_call: .
clone_size: .
j_call: TRBJ2-7
v_call: TRBV28
cdr3_nt: TGTGCCAGCAGTGTCGGGGGGCACTATGACGAGCAGTACTTC
cdr3_aa: CASSVGGHYDEQYF

d_call: TRBD2
clone_size: once
j_call: TRBJ2-1
v_call: TRBV5-1
cdr3_nt: TGCGCCAGCAGCTGGAGGACTAGCGGGAGAGGTACCCCCTACAATGAGCAGTTCTTC
cdr3_aa: CASSWRTSGRGTPYNEQFF

d_call: .
clone_size: .
j_call: TRBJ1-4
v_call: TRBV7-8
cdr3_nt: TGTGCCAGCAGCTTAGCAAGGCCGGGGGAAAAACTGTTTTTT
cdr3_aa: CASSLARPGEKLFF

d_call: .
clone_size: .
j_call: TRBJ2-7
v_call: TRBV28
cdr3_nt: TGTGCCAGCAGCCCCGGGGACACCTACTACGAGCAGTACTTC
cdr3_aa: CASSPGDTYYEQYF

d_call: .
clone_size: .
j_call: TRBJ1-4
v_call: TRBV5-1
cdr3_nt: TGCGCCAGCGGGAGCTCCTCAACTAATGAAAAACTGTTTTTT
cdr3_aa: CASGSSSTNEKLFF

d_call: TRBD1
clone_size: .
j_call: TRBJ1-1
v_call: TRBV14
cdr3_nt: TGTGCCAGCAGCCAAGGGGGACAGGGTTTATACCAAAGCACTGAAGCTTTCTTT
cdr3_aa: CASSQGGQGLYQSTEAFF

d_call: TRBD1
clone_size: once
j_call: TRBJ2-3
v_call: TRBV4-1
cdr3_nt: TGCGCCAGCAGCCAAGTGGGACGGCAGGGGGCCGGCACAGATACGCAGTATTTT
cdr3_aa: CASSQVGRQGAGTDTQYF

d_call: TRBD2
clone_size: once
j_call: TRBJ2-5
v_call: TRBV4-1
cdr3_nt: TGCGCCAGCAGCCAATCCTCCGGGACTAGCGGGCTCCAAGAGACCCAGTACTTC
cdr3_aa: CASSQSSGTSGLQETQYF

d_call: .
clone_size: few
j_call: TRBJ2-1
v_call: TRBV18
cdr3_nt: TGTGCCACCTCCCGGTCCTACAATGAGCAGTTCTTC
cdr3_aa: CATSRSYNEQFF

d_call: .
clone_size: .
j_call: TRBJ2-2
v_call: TRBV18
cdr3_nt: TGTGCCAGCTCACCCAGAGGCCCATTCAACACCGGGGAGCTGTTTTTT
cdr3_aa: CASSPRGPFNTGELFF

d_call: .
clone_size: .
j_call: TRBJ1-5
v_call: TRBV7-2
cdr3_nt: TGTGCCAGCAGCCTACTATCCAGCGCTCAGCCCCAGCATTTT
cdr3_aa: CASSLLSSAQPQHF

d_call: TRBD1
clone_size: once
j_call: TRBJ2-7
v_call: TRBV6-1
cdr3_nt: TGTGCCAGCAGTGCGCAGGGGGCGGGAAGTGGGGGAGACTACGAGCAGTACTTC
cdr3_aa: CASSAQGAGSGGDYEQYF

d_call: TRBD1
clone_size: .
j_call: TRBJ2-7
v_call: TRBV9
cdr3_nt: TGTGCCAGCAGCGTAGGGGGACAGCCCTACGAGCAGTACTTC
cdr3_aa: CASSVGGQPYEQYF

d_call: TRBD2
clone_size: .
j_call: TRBJ2-7
v_call: TRBV5-1
cdr3_nt: TGCGCCAGCAGCCTAAGGACTAGCCGAGGGGGCTACGAGCAGTACTTC
cdr3_aa: CASSLRTSRGGYEQYF

d_call: TRBD2
clone_size: .
j_call: TRBJ2-7
v_call: TRBV27
cdr3_nt: TGTGCCAGCAGTTTATGGACTAGCGATACCTACGAGCAGTACTTC
cdr3_aa: CASSLWTSDTYEQYF

d_call: .
clone_size: once
j_call: TRBJ2-7
v_call: TRBV7-9
cdr3_nt: TGTGCCAGCAGCTTTGGTCGGGAGCAAACCTACGAGCAGTACTTC
cdr3_aa: CASSFGREQTYEQYF

d_call: TRBD1
clone_size: .
j_call: TRBJ2-7
v_call: TRBV27
cdr3_nt: TGTGCCAGCAGTTTATCTTGGGGACAGGGCCCCTACGAGCAGTACTTC
cdr3_aa: CASSLSWGQGPYEQYF

d_call: .
clone_size: .
j_call: TRBJ1-1
v_call: TRBV6-5
cdr3_nt: TGTGCCAGCAGTTACGGGGCGGGGGCCACTGAAGCTTTCTTT
cdr3_aa: CASSYGAGATEAFF

d_call: .
clone_size: .
j_call: TRBJ1-1
v_call: TRBV6-5
cdr3_nt: TGTGCCAGCAGTTCAGGGGCCGCAAACACTGAAGCTTTCTTT
cdr3_aa: CASSSGAANTEAFF

d_call: TRBD1
clone_size: .
j_call: TRBJ2-7
v_call: TRBV2
cdr3_nt: TGTGCCAGCAGAGTGGACAGGGGTGTCGAGCAGTACTTC
cdr3_aa: CASRVDRGVEQYF

d_call: TRBD2
clone_size: .
j_call: TRBJ2-1
v_call: TRBV2
cdr3_nt: TGTGCCAGCAGTGAATGGGGGGGGACCCAAGGGAGGAGCTCCTACAATGAGCAGTTCTTC
cdr3_aa: CASSEWGGTQGRSSYNEQFF

d_call: .
clone_size: .
j_call: TRBJ2-6
v_call: TRBV27
cdr3_nt: TGTGCCAGCAGTTCACTCCCCCCCGTCCCGGACAGCACTGGGGCCAACGTCCTGACTTTC
cdr3_aa: CASSSLPPVPDSTGANVLTF

d_call: .
clone_size: .
j_call: TRBJ2-2
v_call: TRBV2
cdr3_nt: TGTGCCAGCAGTGAAATATGGCAGGGGCCCAACACCGGGGAGCTGTTTTTT
cdr3_aa: CASSEIWQGPNTGELFF

d_call: .
clone_size: .
j_call: TRBJ1-4
v_call: TRBV9
cdr3_nt: TGTGCCAGCAGCGGGCCGCCCTTTAATGAAAAACTGTTTTTT
cdr3_aa: CASSGPPFNEKLFF

d_call: TRBD1
clone_size: .
j_call: TRBJ2-3
v_call: TRBV5-1
cdr3_nt: TGCGCCAGCAGCTTGCCGACAGGGGCCGGGACAGGGGATTCCGCAACACCCACAGATACGCAGTATTTT
cdr3_aa: CASSLPTGAGTGDSATPTDTQYF